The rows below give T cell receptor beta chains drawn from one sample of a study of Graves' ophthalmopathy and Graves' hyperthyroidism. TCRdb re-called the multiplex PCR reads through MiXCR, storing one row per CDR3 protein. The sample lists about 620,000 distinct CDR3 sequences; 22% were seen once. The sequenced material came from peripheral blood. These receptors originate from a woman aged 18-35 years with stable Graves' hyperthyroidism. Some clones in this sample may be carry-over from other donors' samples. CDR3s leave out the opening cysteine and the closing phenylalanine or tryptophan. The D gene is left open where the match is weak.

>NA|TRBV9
ASSVATTGELF
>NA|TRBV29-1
SVRSPRAYEQY
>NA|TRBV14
ASSQELGGSPMNTEAF
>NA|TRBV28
ASSSIPPGKETQY
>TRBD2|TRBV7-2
ASSLGGSGRGEQY
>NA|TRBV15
ATSSRGNSPLH
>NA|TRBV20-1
SARVGTDQETQY
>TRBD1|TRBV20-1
SASSDRGVTEAF
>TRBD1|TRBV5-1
ASSLRVPGQGNTGELF
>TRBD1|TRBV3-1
ASSPEGQRYSGANVLT
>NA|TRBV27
ASSRTRANYGYT
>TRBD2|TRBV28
ASTQGGAKNIQY
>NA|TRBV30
AWSPPSYIQY
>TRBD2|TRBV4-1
ASSLALAGNYEQY
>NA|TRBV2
ASSSSSATRETQY
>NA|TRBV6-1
ASSRRDESLDEQY
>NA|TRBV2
ASSKQVAPETQY
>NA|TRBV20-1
SAIGEGGGVPYEQY
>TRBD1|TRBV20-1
SATSPGTANTEAF
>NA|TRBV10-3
AIASGGTEAF
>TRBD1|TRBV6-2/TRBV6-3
ASSYGRQGDTEAF
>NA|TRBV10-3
AISGVPIDYT
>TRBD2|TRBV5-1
ASSLGTSSNTGELF
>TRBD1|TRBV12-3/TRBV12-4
ASRSQGRDYGYT
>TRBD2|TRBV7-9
ASSLASGGQETQY